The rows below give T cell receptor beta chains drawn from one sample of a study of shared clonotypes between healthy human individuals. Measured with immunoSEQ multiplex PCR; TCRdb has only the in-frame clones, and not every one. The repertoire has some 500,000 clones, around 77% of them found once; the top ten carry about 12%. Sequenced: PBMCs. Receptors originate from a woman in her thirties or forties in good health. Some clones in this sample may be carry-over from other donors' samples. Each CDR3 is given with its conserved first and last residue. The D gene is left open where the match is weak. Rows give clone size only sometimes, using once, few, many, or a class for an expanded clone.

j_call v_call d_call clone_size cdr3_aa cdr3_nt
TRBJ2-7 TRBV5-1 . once CASSQTTGTYEQYF TGCGCCAGCAGCCAAACGACAGGAACCTACGAGCAGTACTTC
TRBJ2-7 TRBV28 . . CASSLTGAEQYF TGTGCCAGCAGCCTCACCGGGGCCGAGCAGTACTTC
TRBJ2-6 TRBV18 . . CASSPSLAGGANVLTF TGTGCCAGCTCACCATCTTTAGCCGGTGGGGCCAACGTCCTGACTTTC
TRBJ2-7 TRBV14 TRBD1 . CASSPLGRGRNEQYF TGTGCCAGCAGCCCCCTGGGCAGGGGGAGAAACGAGCAGTACTTC
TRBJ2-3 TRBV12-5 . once CASGLNRLTDTQYF TGTGCTAGTGGTTTGAACCGACTAACAGATACGCAGTATTTT
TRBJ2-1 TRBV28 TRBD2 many CASSLAGGYNEQFF TGTGCCAGCAGTTTAGCGGGAGGGTACAATGAGCAGTTCTTC
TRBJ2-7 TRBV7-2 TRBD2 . CASSRYGTSGNEQYF TGTGCCAGCAGCCGGTACGGGACTAGCGGGAACGAGCAGTACTTC
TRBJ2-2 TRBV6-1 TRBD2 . CASRADLAGSGELFF TGTGCCAGCAGGGCGGATTTAGCGGGGTCCGGGGAGCTGTTTTTT
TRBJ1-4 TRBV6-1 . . CASYSWDVEKLFF TGTGCCAGCTATTCCTGGGACGTCGAAAAACTGTTTTTT
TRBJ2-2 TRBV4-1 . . CASSRSSLKVDTGELFF TGCGCCAGCAGCCGTTCTTCGTTGAAGGTGGACACCGGGGAGCTGTTTTTT
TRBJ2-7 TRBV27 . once CASSPWGMGLGHEQYF TGTGCCAGCAGCCCCTGGGGGATGGGGTTGGGGCACGAGCAGTACTTC
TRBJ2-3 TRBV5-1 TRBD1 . CASSLNPPGQGADTQYF TGCGCCAGCAGCTTGAATCCTCCGGGACAGGGGGCAGATACGCAGTATTTT
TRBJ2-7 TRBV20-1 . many CSARSDYEQYF TGCAGTGCTAGATCCGACTACGAGCAGTACTTC
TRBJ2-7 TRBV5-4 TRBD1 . CASSWAGQGYEQYF TGTGCCAGCAGCTGGGCGGGACAGGGCTACGAGCAGTACTTC
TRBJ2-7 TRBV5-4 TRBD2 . CASSIPGLAGLEQYF TGTGCCAGCAGCATCCCGGGGCTAGCGGGACTCGAGCAGTACTTC
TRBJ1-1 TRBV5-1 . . CASSLVWVGNTEAFF TGCGCCAGCAGCTTGGTTTGGGTGGGGAACACTGAAGCTTTCTTT
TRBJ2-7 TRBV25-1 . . CASSEYEGGPYEQYF TGTGCCAGCAGTGAATACGAGGGAGGCCCCTACGAGCAGTACTTC
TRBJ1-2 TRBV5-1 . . CASSPNRVTNYGYTF TGCGCCAGCAGCCCCAACAGGGTTACTAACTATGGCTACACCTTC
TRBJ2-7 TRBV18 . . CASSRDSGIYEQYF TGTGCCAGCTCACGGGATAGTGGAATCTACGAGCAGTACTTC
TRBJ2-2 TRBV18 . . CASSPRESGELFF TGTGCCAGCTCACCACGGGAAAGCGGGGAGCTGTTTTTT
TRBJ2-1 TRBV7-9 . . CASSPAQRGVSDEQFF TGTGCCAGCAGCCCGGCCCAGAGGGGGGTATCGGATGAGCAGTTCTTC
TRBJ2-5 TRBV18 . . CASSPRTGGSQETQYF TGTGCCAGCTCACCCCGGACAGGAGGGAGCCAAGAGACCCAGTACTTC
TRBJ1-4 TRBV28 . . CASGGWDSTNEKLFF TGTGCCAGCGGGGGATGGGATTCAACTAATGAAAAACTGTTTTTT
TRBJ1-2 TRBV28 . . CASSFAGLKVDGYTF TGTGCCAGCAGTTTCGCAGGGTTGAAGGTAGATGGCTACACCTTC
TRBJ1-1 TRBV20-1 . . CSVEMNTEAFF TGCAGTGTCGAAATGAACACTGAAGCTTTCTTT
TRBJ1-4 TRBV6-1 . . CASSNSINNEKLFF TGTGCCAGCAGTAACTCTATTAATAATGAAAAACTGTTTTTT
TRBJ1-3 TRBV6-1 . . CASSSDAPSGNTIYF TGTGCCAGCAGCAGCGATGCCCCCTCTGGAAACACCATATATTTT
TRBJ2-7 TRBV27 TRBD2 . CASRSGLAGSYEQYF TGTGCCAGCAGGTCGGGACTAGCGGGATCCTACGAGCAGTACTTC
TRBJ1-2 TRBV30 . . CAWKRGRGSGYTF TGTGCCTGGAAGCGGGGGCGGGGCTCTGGCTACACCTTC